This TCR beta chain derives from a study of T cells in Graves' hyperthyroidism and ophthalmopathy. Among ophthalmopathy patients, the Clinical Activity Score reached at least 3, the NOSPECS grade reached at least 4, and duration remained under 3 months. Amplified regions were TCR beta CDR3 sequences from RNA transcripts. The HTBI primer set was used in a first-round RT-PCR of the TCR CDR3. TCRdb fed the multiplex PCR reads into MiXCR, producing one record per CDR3 protein. Here the sample spans about 610,000 distinct CDR3 sequences, around 16% being singletons. V shed 6 bases and J shed 5 bases, with 13 bases lying between them. The CDR3 spans 14 residues.

The sample was blood. The chain joins TRBV12-3 or TRBV12-4 to TRBJ2-2; D is ambiguous. This receptor was identified in a woman aged 40 to 50 with Graves' ophthalmopathy. The CDR3 loop reads CASRREPGTGELFF. The DNA for the CDR3 is TGTGCCAGCAGGCGCGAACCAGGAACCGGGGAGCTGTTTTTT.